This T cell receptor beta chain was captured by sequencing in a study of blood T cell repertoires in COVID-19. Study overall: Sources were T cells, B-cell-depleted T cells, or PBMCs; the material itself was cDNA or gDNA.

The CDR3 spans 12 residues. Trimming left V 6 bases short and J 5 bases short, with 11 bases between. Per germline, CDR1 MNHNS and CDR2 SASEGT. The table came from immunoSEQ multiplex PCR; TCRdb's copy has only in-frame clones and leaves some out. Among roughly 150,000 clones listed, more than 85% were seen once. This receptor was obtained from a woman aged 60-70 years with COVID-19, enrolled during active disease. The gene calls are TRBV6-1 and TRBJ2-7; D may be TRBD1 (5 bases). The sequenced material came from peripheral blood. The CDR3: CASSSGAHEQYF. In DNA form, the CDR3 reads TGTGCCAGCAGCTCTGGGGCCCACGAGCAGTACTTC.